Following are 10 T cell receptor beta chains from one sample sequenced in a study of blood T cell repertoires in COVID-19. The assay was immunoSEQ multiplex PCR, and TCRdb's table has in-frame clones only and misses some. The table records 250,000 to 300,000 clones, approximately 91% of them present only once. Input material: peripheral blood. Receptors originate from a woman younger than 45 with COVID-19, enrolled during active disease.

This chain joins TRBV20-1 and TRBJ2-3; 9 bases match TRBD2. V was pared by 3 bases and J by 4 bases, with 8 bases of the junction left unmatched. Germline V gene sequence: CDR1 DFQATT, CDR2 SNEGSKA (reference sequence). The CDR3 totals 15 residues. The CDR3 DNA sequence: TGCAGTGCTAGTCGCCTAGCGGGAATGGCAGATACGCAGTATTTT. It is translated as CSASRLAGMADTQYF.

The gene calls are TRBV7-3 and TRBJ2-5; a possible D gene is TRBD2 (7 bases). Trimming shortened V by 2 bases and J by 5 bases, and 15 bases separated the two germline ends. The CDR3 length is 15 residues. CDR1 is SGHTA, CDR2 FQGTGA, per germline. CDR3 nucleotides: TGTGCCAGCAGCTTACATCGGGGGGCCGTGGAGACCCAGTACTTC. Amino acids: CASSLHRGAVETQYF.

As DNA, the CDR3 is TGCGCCAGCAGCTTGAACCTCGGGGAGCAGTACTTC. It specifies CASSLNLGEQYF. The chain couples TRBV5-1 to TRBJ2-7; no definite D call. V lost 1 base and J 7 bases, leaving 9 bases between the germline ends. CDR1 is SGHRS and CDR2 is YFSETQ in the germline V gene. The CDR3 is 12 amino acids.

The V gene is TRBV5-6, the J gene TRBJ1-1; possible D gene TRBD1, 6 bases. CDR1 is SGHDT, CDR2 YYEEEE, per germline. There are 14 residues in the CDR3. Trimming left V 3 bases short and J 0 bases short, with 9 bases between. The CDR3 reads CASSWGGVNTEAFF. CDR3 DNA: TGTGCCAGCAGCTGGGGGGGCGTGAACACTGAAGCTTTCTTT.

V and J are TRBV13 and TRBJ2-7; 12 nucleotides match TRBD1. V gave up 3 bases and J gave up 7 bases; unmatched junction bases: 7. Germline CDR1 PRHDT, CDR2 FYEKMQ (reference sequence). The CDR3 loop spans 15 amino acids. The CDR3 DNA is TGTGCCAGCAGCTTTCCGGGACAGGGGGCAGGGGAGCAGTACTTC. It yields the protein CASSFPGQGAGEQYF.

The V call is TRBV3-1 (or the pseudogene TRBV3-2), the J call TRBJ2-5, with 8 positions matching TRBD2. From germline, CDR1 is LGHDT and CDR2 YNNKEL (reference sequence). The J segment lost 7 bases and the V segment lost 0 bases, leaving 4 bases of the junction unmatched. This CDR3 is built from 14 residues. This chain's CDR3 is CASSQDNGRATQYF. The CDR3 coding sequence is TGTGCCAGCAGCCAAGATAACGGGAGGGCGACCCAGTACTTC.

This chain uses TRBV7-2 with TRBJ2-1; D is possibly TRBD2 (5 bases). The CDR3 has 12 residues. The V and J ends lost 5 bases and 8 bases respectively, with 10 bases between them. CDR1 and CDR2 from the germline V gene are SGHTA and FQGNSA. The CDR3 is CASSPSRDEQFF. The CDR3 bases are TGTGCCAGCAGCCCCTCGAGGGATGAGCAGTTCTTC.

The chain joins TRBV2 to TRBJ1-2; D gene ambiguous. Germline V lookup: CDR1 SNHLY, CDR2 FYNNEI. Trimming took off 4 bases at V and 2 bases at J, with 17 bases between the two ends. This CDR3 contains 16 residues. The CDR3 is CASSVPKEERNYGYTF. CDR3 in DNA: TGTGCCAGCAGTGTCCCTAAAGAGGAAAGAAACTATGGCTACACCTTC.

The rearrangement joins TRBV28 to TRBJ1-3; 8 bases are a match to TRBD1. CDR3 length: 15 residues. V trimming: 5 bases; J trimming: 0 bases; junction bases outside the gene matches: 3. Per germline, CDR1 MDHEN and CDR2 SYDVKM. The CDR3 loop reads CASSGDRYSGNTIYF. CDR3 bases: TGTGCCAGCAGTGGGGACAGGTACTCTGGAAACACCATATATTTT.

The rearrangement links TRBV28 to TRBJ2-7; possible D gene TRBD2, 6 bases. The CDR3 has 13 amino acids. Germline CDR1 MDHEN, CDR2 SYDVKM. Trimming took 8 bases from V and 6 from J, leaving 17 bases between them. CDR3 in amino acids: CASRDSRYGEQYF. In DNA form, the CDR3 reads TGTGCCAGCCGGGACTCGAGGTATGGCGAGCAGTACTTC.